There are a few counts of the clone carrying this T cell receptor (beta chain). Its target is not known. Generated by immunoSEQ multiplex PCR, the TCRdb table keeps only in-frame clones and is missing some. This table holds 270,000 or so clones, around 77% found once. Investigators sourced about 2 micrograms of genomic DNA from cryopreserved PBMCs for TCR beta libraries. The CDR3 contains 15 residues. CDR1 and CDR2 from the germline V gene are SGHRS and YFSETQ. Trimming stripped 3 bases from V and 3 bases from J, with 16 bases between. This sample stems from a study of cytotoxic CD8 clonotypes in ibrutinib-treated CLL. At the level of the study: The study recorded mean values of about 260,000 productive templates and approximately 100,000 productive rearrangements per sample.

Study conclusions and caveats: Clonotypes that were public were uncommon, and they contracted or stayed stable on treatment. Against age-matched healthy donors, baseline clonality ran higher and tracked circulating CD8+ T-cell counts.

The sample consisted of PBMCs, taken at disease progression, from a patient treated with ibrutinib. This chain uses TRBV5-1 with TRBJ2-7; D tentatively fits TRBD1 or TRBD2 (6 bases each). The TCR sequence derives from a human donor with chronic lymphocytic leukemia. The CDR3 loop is CASSSNTRGGYEQYF. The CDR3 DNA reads TGCGCCAGCAGCTCCAACACCAGGGGAGGCTACGAGCAGTACTTC.